The clone carrying this TCR beta chain was found once. Its antigen is not known. This specimen comes from a study of shared clonotypes between healthy human individuals. Study-wide points: Apart from blood, nothing was sampled; tissue repertoires likely differ. Among non-shared clonotypes, generation probabilities were lower than among those shared by all four donors.

The CDR3 is made up of 16 amino acids. The germline CDR1 and CDR2 sequences are SGHRS and YFSETQ. Trimming took 3 bases from V and 2 from J; bases not matched to a gene: 10. Libraries were prepared by immunoSEQ multiplex PCR; TCRdb keeps only in-frame clonotypes and omits some of them. The data show some 2,400,000 clones, with nearly 97% seen just once and around 0.13% held by the top ten. This sequence joins TRBV5-1 and TRBJ2-7; 8 bases agree with TRBD1. The receptor's source is a man aged 18 to 30 in good health. Input material: naive CD4+ T cells sorted from blood. Subset noted: CD45RA+ positively selected. The CDR3 DNA reads as TGCGCCAGCAGCTCAAACCATGGGGACAGGACCTACGAGCAGTACTTC. Translated, it gives CASSSNHGDRTYEQYF.